The 29 T cell receptor beta chains below all came from one sample that was sequenced in a study of a mutant IDH1 vaccine in newly diagnosed glioma. The sample's time point: week 47, end of study. Doses consisted of 300 ug of mutant IDH1 20-mer peptide each, paired with topical imiquimod. No antigen has been assigned to these receptors. The repertoire was sequenced with immunoSEQ multiplex PCR; TCRdb's copy has only in-frame clones and lacks some. The sample includes tens of thousands of clones, less than 75% of them seen just once. This sample comprised peripheral blood mononuclear cells (PBMCs), obtained from a glioma patient whose treatment included an IDH1 peptide vaccine. These receptors all come from a middle-aged man with glioma. Some clones in this sample may be carry-over from other donors' samples.

This clone appeared once. The chain has TRBV19 and TRBJ2-7; TRBD2 agrees at 13 bases. Trimming took 3 bases from V and 4 from J; bases not matched to a gene: 0. The length of the CDR3 is 14 residues. Germline V CDR1 and CDR2: LNHDA, SQIVND (reference sequence). This CDR3 is CASSMGLAGYEQYF. As DNA, the CDR3 is TGTGCCAGTAGTATGGGACTAGCGGGGTACGAGCAGTACTTC.

This chain connects TRBV19 to TRBJ2-7; 8 nucleotides match TRBD1. The CDR3 spans 13 residues. Germline assignment: CDR1 LNHDA and CDR2 SQIVND (reference sequence). V gave up 7 bases and J gave up 2 bases; unmatched junction bases: 4. CDR3 nucleotide sequence: TGTGCCAGTAAGGGGACAGGAGCCTACGAGCAGTACTTC. Translation: CASKGTGAYEQYF.

The rearrangement uses TRBV28 and TRBJ2-7; the match to TRBD1 covers 8 bases. The CDR3 loop spans 15 amino acids. The V gene end was trimmed by 5 bases and the J gene end by 2 bases; junction bases not matched to a gene: 8. Germline CDR1 is MDHEN and CDR2 is SYDVKM. The CDR3 region has the DNA TGTGCCAGCAGTCCTTGGGACAGGACAACCTACGAGCAGTACTTC. Translating it yields CASSPWDRTTYEQYF.

The chain employs TRBV6-5 and TRBJ1-3; the D is unclear. V lost 2 bases and J 0 bases, leaving 8 bases between the germline ends. The CDR3 spans 15 residues. Per the germline V gene, CDR1 is MNHEY and CDR2 is SVGAGI. The CDR3 loop is CASSYQATSGNTIYF. The CDR3 DNA is TGTGCCAGCAGTTACCAGGCCACCTCTGGAAACACCATATATTTT.

The chain carries TRBV7-9 and TRBJ1-1; possible D gene TRBD1, 5 bases. With 4 bases removed from V and 5 bases from J, the gap between germline ends came to 11 bases. There are 13 residues in the CDR3. The V gene's germline CDR1 is SEHNR and CDR2 FQNEAQ (reference sequence). The CDR3 here is CASSSGWVTEAFF. The CDR3 DNA sequence: TGTGCCAGCAGCTCAGGGTGGGTGACTGAAGCTTTCTTT.

The chain employs TRBV6-6 and TRBJ1-5; D is unresolved. The CDR3 loop spans 14 amino acids. V lost 7 bases and J lost 11, with 21 bases in between. In germline, CDR1 is MNHNY, CDR2 SVGAGI (reference sequence). The CDR3 bases are TGTGCCAGCACCTCAACCTCACCCCTTCAAGCCCAGCATTTT. It encodes CASTSTSPLQAQHF.

A few counts support this clone. The V and J genes are TRBV29-1 and TRBJ2-3; 10 positions agree with TRBD2. V trimming: 6 bases; J trimming: 5 bases; junction bases outside the gene matches: 8. Germline CDR1 reads SQVTM; CDR2 reads ANQGSEA. The CDR3 length is 14 residues. DNA of the CDR3: TGCAGCGTGGCCCCTAGCGGGGGAGGAGATACGCAGTATTTT. It yields the protein CSVAPSGGGDTQYF.

This chain uses TRBV18 with TRBJ1-3; TRBD1 is a possible D gene (5 bases). The CDR3 totals 17 residues. Per the germline V gene, CDR1 is KGHSH and CDR2 is LQKENI. V lost 0 bases and J lost 3, with 15 bases in between. CDR3 DNA sequence: TGTGCCAGCTCACCACCTCGGGCAGGGTTAATTGGAAACACCATATATTTT. Amino acid sequence: CASSPPRAGLIGNTIYF.

The chain uses TRBV6-1 and TRBJ2-5, with D perhaps matching TRBD1 or TRBD2 (5 bases each). V dropped 3 bases and J dropped 0 bases, with 14 bases sitting between them. The germline V gene encodes CDR1 MNHNS and CDR2 SASEGT. There are 16 residues in the CDR3. CDR3 loop: CASSEWGGLYQETQYF. The CDR3 DNA sequence: TGTGCCAGCAGTGAGTGGGGCGGGCTGTACCAAGAGACCCAGTACTTC.

The rearrangement joins TRBV4-2 to TRBJ2-3; no clear D gene. Trimming shortened V by 0 bases and J by 2 bases, and 12 bases separated the two germline ends. The CDR3 has 16 residues. Germline V CDR1 and CDR2: LGHNA, YNFKEQ. DNA for the CDR3: TGTGCCAGCAGCCAAGATCGCACCAGCCCCACAGATACGCAGTATTTT. As protein: CASSQDRTSPTDTQYF.

This clone was counted a few times. This sequence joins TRBV29-1 and TRBJ1-1; D may be TRBD1 (6 bases). The CDR3 loop spans 14 amino acids. Germline assignment: CDR1 SQVTM and CDR2 ANQGSEA. V lost 5 bases and J lost 1, with 14 bases in between. CDR3 in DNA: TGCAGCGTTAGCCACGGACAGTCGAACACTGAAGCTTTCTTT. Translated: CSVSHGQSNTEAFF.

In nucleotides, the CDR3 is TGTGCCAGCAGTTTATGGGGGGGGAGGAACACTGAAGCTTTCTTT. This codes for CASSLWGGRNTEAFF. The chain has TRBV27 and TRBJ1-1; tentative D call: TRBD1 (5 bases). This CDR3 contains 15 residues. V was cut by 1 base and J by 1 base, with 10 bases left in between. Looked up from germline, CDR1 is MNHEY and CDR2 is SMNVEV (reference sequence).

The J gene is TRBJ1-1, the V gene TRBV6-1, with TRBD1 matching 7 bases. V lost 2 bases, J lost 1 base, and 10 bases stayed unmatched. The CDR3 length is 17 residues. CDR1 MNHNS and CDR2 SASEGT come from the germline V gene. CDR3 nucleotides: TGTGCCAGCAGTGAAACGAGACAGGGATCTACGAACACTGAAGCTTTCTTT. Its translation is CASSETRQGSTNTEAFF.

This clone has just a few counts. The chain couples TRBV18 to TRBJ2-7; 7 bases are shared with TRBD1. The CDR3 totals 13 residues. The germline V gene encodes CDR1 KGHSH and CDR2 LQKENI. Germline trimming cut 2 bases from V and 3 bases from J; bases unmatched to any gene: 1. CDR3 nucleotides: TGTGCCAGCTCACCAAGACAGGGCTACGAGCAGTACTTC. Protein product: CASSPRQGYEQYF.

The rearrangement links TRBV6-5 to TRBJ2-1; D might be TRBD1 (6 bases). There are 14 residues in the CDR3. V was cut by 2 bases and J by 9 bases, with 14 bases left in between. From germline, CDR1 is MNHEY and CDR2 SVGAGI. This CDR3 reads CASSYGGAALEQFF. CDR3 in DNA: TGTGCCAGCAGTTACGGGGGCGCCGCTCTTGAGCAGTTCTTC.

This clone came up once. The chain is built from TRBV9 and TRBJ2-1; 14 nucleotides match TRBD2. The germline V gene has CDR1 SGDLS and CDR2 YYNGEE. The CDR3 is 16 residues long. V gave up 0 bases and J gave up 7 bases; unmatched junction bases: 3. The CDR3 DNA is TGTGCCAGCAGCGTAGGACTAGCGGGGGGGCATAATGAGCAGTTCTTC. Its translation: CASSVGLAGGHNEQFF.

The J gene is TRBJ1-4, the V gene TRBV6-1, with no clear D. Germline assignment: CDR1 MNHNS and CDR2 SASEGT. The CDR3 is made up of 15 amino acids. V gave up 1 base and J gave up 2 bases, with 8 bases separating them. The CDR3, as DNA: TGTGCCAGCAGTGAAGATACAAGTACTAATGAAAAACTGTTTTTT. Residues: CASSEDTSTNEKLFF.

This clone was seen a handful of times. The V and J genes are TRBV30 and TRBJ2-7; tentatively, D is TRBD1 (5 bases). The CDR3 is 14 residues long. The germline V and J ends were trimmed by 2 bases and 7 bases, with 18 bases remaining between them. Germline lookup yields CDR1 GTSNPN and CDR2 SVGIG (reference sequence). The CDR3 protein is CAWSLTGVPGEQYF. In DNA form, the CDR3 reads TGTGCCTGGAGTCTTACAGGTGTGCCGGGTGAGCAGTACTTC.

The chain couples TRBV27 to TRBJ1-5; D gene ambiguous. The CDR3 length is 17 residues. Per germline, CDR1 MNHEY and CDR2 SMNVEV (reference sequence). V was shortened by 5 bases and J by 0 bases, with 17 bases between the two germline ends. CDR3 nucleotide sequence: TGTGCCAGCAGTCGCGGGTGGGGTCCTGATAGCAATCAGCCCCAGCATTTT. Its protein is CASSRGWGPDSNQPQHF.

The CDR3 bases are TGTGCCAGCAGCTTACGACAGGGAAGAATAGCAAAACTGTTTTTT. It yields the protein CASSLRQGRIAKLFF. V usage is TRBV7-2 and J usage is TRBJ1-4; 7 bases map to TRBD1. Per germline, CDR1 SGHTA and CDR2 FQGNSA. J gave up 10 bases and V 2 bases, and 10 bases lay outside the gene matches. The CDR3 is 15 residues long.

The chain has TRBV10-1 and TRBJ2-3, with D unresolved. The length of the CDR3 is 15 residues. Per the germline V gene, CDR1 is WNHNN and CDR2 is SYGVQD (reference sequence). Trimming took 4 bases from V and 2 from J, leaving 13 bases between them. CDR3 region: CASSGAPPATDTQYF. CDR3 nucleotide sequence: TGCGCCAGCAGTGGAGCCCCTCCTGCCACAGATACGCAGTATTTT.

The chain links TRBV6-6 to TRBJ2-7; 9 bases map to TRBD1. CDR1 is MNHNY, CDR2 SVGAGI, per germline (reference sequence). Germline trimming cut 11 bases from V and 3 bases from J; bases unmatched to any gene: 17. The CDR3 is 16 amino acids. The CDR3 region is CAVRDRVTGSGYEQYF. CDR3 in DNA: TGTGCCGTCCGGGACAGGGTAACAGGATCTGGCTACGAGCAGTACTTC.

This chain uses TRBV5-8 with TRBJ2-7, with TRBD1 matching 10 bases. Germline assignment: CDR1 SGHTS and CDR2 YDEGEE. V was clipped by 4 bases and J by 3 bases; unmatched bases: 4. CDR3 size: 14 residues. The CDR3 sequence is CASSPRDRGYEQYF. Written as DNA, the CDR3 is TGTGCCAGCAGCCCGAGGGACAGGGGCTACGAGCAGTACTTC.

The J gene is TRBJ2-5, the V gene TRBV2; tentatively, D is TRBD1 or TRBD2 (5 bases each). V was pared by 6 bases and J by 7 bases, with 18 bases between. The CDR3 totals 14 residues. In germline, CDR1 is SNHLY, CDR2 FYNNEI. The CDR3 protein is CASRVEGPGRTQYF. The CDR3 DNA sequence: TGTGCCAGCAGGGTAGAGGGACCAGGAAGGACCCAGTACTTC.

The chain joins TRBV7-2 to TRBJ2-3; D gene unclear. Trimming pared 5 bases from V and 5 bases from J, leaving 8 bases between. The CDR3 has 12 amino acids. Germline V gene data show CDR1 as SGHTA and CDR2 as FQGNSA. The CDR3 region has the DNA TGTGCCAGCAGCCCCGGAAGAGATACGCAGTATTTT. Its translation: CASSPGRDTQYF.

The rearrangement joins TRBV13 to TRBJ2-1, with 10 bases fitting TRBD2. Germline V gene lookup returns CDR1 PRHDT and CDR2 FYEKMQ (reference sequence). The CDR3 contains 16 residues. Trimming removed 5 bases from V and 3 bases from J; junction bases left unmatched: 7. CDR3: CASSRIAGGNYNEQFF. Written as DNA, the CDR3 is TGTGCCAGCAGCCGAATAGCGGGGGGCAACTACAATGAGCAGTTCTTC.

The chain is built from TRBV7-9 and TRBJ2-3; possibly TRBD2 for D (5 bases). The CDR3 sequence is 16 residues long. From germline, CDR1 is SEHNR and CDR2 FQNEAQ (reference sequence). The V end lost 1 base, the J end lost 0 bases, and 11 bases lay between the germline ends. The CDR3 sequence is CASSLGLSGSTDTQYF. DNA of the CDR3: TGTGCCAGCAGCTTAGGCTTATCGGGGAGCACAGATACGCAGTATTTT.

This chain uses TRBV10-1 with TRBJ2-7, with unresolved D. The germline gives CDR1 WNHNN, CDR2 SYGVQD (reference sequence). There are 11 residues in the CDR3. The V gene lost 4 bases and the J gene lost 4 bases, with 5 bases spanning the gap. The CDR3 DNA reads TGCGCCAGCAGTGGCGGTTACGAGCAGTACTTC. Translation gives CASSGGYEQYF.

The gene calls are TRBV10-1 and TRBJ1-5; 7 bases line up with TRBD1. V shed 4 bases and J 1 base; nucleotides not matched to a gene: 7. This CDR3 region has 16 residues. Germline-derived CDR1 and CDR2 are WNHNN and SYGVQD (reference sequence). Here the CDR3 DNA reads TGCGCCAGCAGTGGAGGAGGCAGGGGGAGCAATCAGCCCCAGCATTTT. Translation: CASSGGGRGSNQPQHF.